This is a list of T cell receptor beta chains from one sample in a study of shared clonotypes between healthy human individuals. Assay: immunoSEQ multiplex PCR; the TCRdb copy retains only in-frame clones and omits some. The sample lists around 650,000 clones; about 96% were seen once. Sequencing was done on a sample of naive CD8+ T cells sorted from blood. Receptors originate from a woman aged 25-40 years in good health. Both conserved end residues are trimmed from each CDR3.

TRBV2	TRBJ1-2	ASSGEVYGYT
TRBV28	TRBJ2-2	ASSFVDTGELF
TRBV6-5	TRBJ2-1	ASSRTSGNDEQF
TRBV28	TRBJ2-4	ASSFRETGKNIQY
TRBV28	TRBJ2-7	ASSAHWTEKYEQY
TRBV5-4	TRBJ2-1	ASSTGDNEQF
TRBV30	TRBJ2-5	AWSSGRESDQETQY
TRBV11-2	TRBJ2-5	ASSLDRWDSGDGETQY
TRBV19	TRBJ2-1	ASSIRLREGDEQF
TRBV27	TRBJ1-5	ASSLGSGANSNQPQH
TRBV28	TRBJ2-1	ASSLQGPYNEQF
TRBV11-2	TRBJ2-7	ASTSGVSSYEQY
TRBV5-4	TRBJ2-7	ASSSPAGAIYEQY
TRBV29-1	TRBJ2-3	SAAPQIHTDTQY
TRBV7-8	TRBJ1-3	ASSPGPGLWGNTIY
TRBV27	TRBJ2-7	ASSWDQTSYEQY
TRBV28	TRBJ1-4	ASSHFRGETNEKLF
TRBV5-5	TRBJ2-7	ASSFRDRDRATYEQY
TRBV27	TRBJ1-5	ASSPGTVQPQH
TRBV28	TRBJ1-4	ASSPGGGAGTNEKLF
TRBV5-1	TRBJ2-3	ASSLGQGGTTDLTDTQY
TRBV29-1	TRBJ2-7	SAAGLSGAYEQY
TRBV19	TRBJ1-5	ASSISFHRSNQPQH
TRBV27	TRBJ2-7	ASSLLGGFEQY
TRBV19	TRBJ1-2	ASSIGVGTHGYT
TRBV6-5	TRBJ1-3	ASSYSDRGGGNTIY
TRBV27	TRBJ2-1	ASSSLLAGGPNEQF
TRBV7-9	TRBJ2-2	ASSSGLAGTNTGELF
TRBV27	TRBJ1-5	ASSPTGGNQPQH